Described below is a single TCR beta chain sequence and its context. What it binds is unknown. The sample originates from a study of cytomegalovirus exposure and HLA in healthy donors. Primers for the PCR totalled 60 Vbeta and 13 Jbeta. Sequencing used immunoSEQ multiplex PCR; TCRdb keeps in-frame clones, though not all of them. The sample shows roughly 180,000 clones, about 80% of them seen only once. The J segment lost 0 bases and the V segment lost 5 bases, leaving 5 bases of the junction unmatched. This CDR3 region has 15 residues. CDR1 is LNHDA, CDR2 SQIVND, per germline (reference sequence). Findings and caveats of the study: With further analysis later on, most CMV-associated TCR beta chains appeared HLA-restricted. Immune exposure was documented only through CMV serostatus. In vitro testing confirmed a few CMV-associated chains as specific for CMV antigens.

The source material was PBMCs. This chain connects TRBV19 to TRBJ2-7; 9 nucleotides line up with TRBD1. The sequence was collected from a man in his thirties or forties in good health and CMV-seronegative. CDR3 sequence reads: CASSYGTGSSYEQYF. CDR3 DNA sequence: TGTGCCAGTAGTTACGGGACAGGGAGCTCCTACGAGCAGTACTTC.